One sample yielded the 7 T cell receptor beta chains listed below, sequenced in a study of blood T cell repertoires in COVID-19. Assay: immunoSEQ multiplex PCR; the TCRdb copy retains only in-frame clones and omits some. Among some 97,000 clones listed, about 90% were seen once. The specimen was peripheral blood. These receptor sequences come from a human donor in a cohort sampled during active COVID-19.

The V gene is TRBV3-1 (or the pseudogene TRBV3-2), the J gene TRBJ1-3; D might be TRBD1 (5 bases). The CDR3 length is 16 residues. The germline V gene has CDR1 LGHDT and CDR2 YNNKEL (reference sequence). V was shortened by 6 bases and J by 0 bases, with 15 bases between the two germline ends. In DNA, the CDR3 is TGTGCCAGCAGGGAATTAGGGGCCAACTCTGGAAACACCATATATTTT. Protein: CASRELGANSGNTIYF.

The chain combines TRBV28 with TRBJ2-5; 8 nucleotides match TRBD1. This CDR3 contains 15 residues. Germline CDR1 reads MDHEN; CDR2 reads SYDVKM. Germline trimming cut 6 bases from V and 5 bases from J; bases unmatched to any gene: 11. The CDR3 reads CASSQIDRGTETQYF. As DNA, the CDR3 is TGTGCCAGCAGCCAGATTGACAGGGGAACGGAGACCCAGTACTTC.

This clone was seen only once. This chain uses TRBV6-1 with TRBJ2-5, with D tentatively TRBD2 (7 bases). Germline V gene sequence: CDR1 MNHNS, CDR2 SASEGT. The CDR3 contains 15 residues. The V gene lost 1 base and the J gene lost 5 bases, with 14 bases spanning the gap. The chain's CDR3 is CASSEGGRGAETQYF. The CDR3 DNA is TGTGCCAGCAGTGAAGGGGGGAGGGGGGCGGAGACCCAGTACTTC.

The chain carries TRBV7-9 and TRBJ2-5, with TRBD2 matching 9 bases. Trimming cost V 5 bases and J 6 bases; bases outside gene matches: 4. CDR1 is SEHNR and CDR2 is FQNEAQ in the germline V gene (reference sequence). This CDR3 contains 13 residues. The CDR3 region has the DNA TGTGCCAGCAGCCTTAGCGGGAGTCAGACCCAGTACTTC. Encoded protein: CASSLSGSQTQYF.

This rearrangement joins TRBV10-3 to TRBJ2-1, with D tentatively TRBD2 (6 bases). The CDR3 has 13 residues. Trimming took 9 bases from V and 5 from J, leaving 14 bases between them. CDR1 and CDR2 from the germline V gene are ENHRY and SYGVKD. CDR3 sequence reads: CAISGEGNNEQFF. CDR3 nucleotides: TGTGCCATTAGCGGAGAGGGAAACAATGAGCAGTTCTTC.

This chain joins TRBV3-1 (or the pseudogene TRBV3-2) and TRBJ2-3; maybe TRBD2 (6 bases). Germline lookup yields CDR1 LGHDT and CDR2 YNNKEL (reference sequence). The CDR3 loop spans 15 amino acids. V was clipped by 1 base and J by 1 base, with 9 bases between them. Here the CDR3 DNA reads TGTGCCAGCAGCCAAGGTTCTAGCGGCACAGATACGCAGTATTTT. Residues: CASSQGSSGTDTQYF.

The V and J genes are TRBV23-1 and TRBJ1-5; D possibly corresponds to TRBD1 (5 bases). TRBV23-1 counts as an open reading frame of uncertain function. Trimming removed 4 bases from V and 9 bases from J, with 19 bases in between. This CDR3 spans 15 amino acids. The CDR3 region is CASSLRQGGKRPQHF. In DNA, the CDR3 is TGCGCCAGCAGTCTTAGGCAGGGTGGGAAAAGGCCCCAGCATTTT.